One sample yielded the 28 T cell receptor beta chains listed below, sequenced in a study of response to subunit inactivated influenza vaccine. TCRdb independently ran MiXCR on the RT-PCR reads; one entry per CDR3 protein. Of a few hundred thousand distinct CDR3 sequences in the sample, roughly 15% were seen once. The material was PBMCs from blood, obtained 11 to 12 days after vaccination. The receptors shown here come from a man aged 50-60 years who received an inactivated influenza vaccine.

This clonotype turned up a few times. The rearrangement uses TRBV29-1 and TRBJ2-3; 8 nucleotides agree with TRBD2. Per germline, CDR1 SQVTM and CDR2 ANQGSEA. The CDR3 covers 14 residues. Trimming at V came to 4 bases and at J to 4 bases, leaving 7 bases not matched to a gene. The CDR3 nucleotides read TGCAGCGTTGTGGATAGCGGGAAATCAGATACGCAGTATTTT. It encodes CSVVDSGKSDTQYF.

The rearrangement links TRBV3-1 to TRBJ2-3; no clear D gene. Germline V gene lookup returns CDR1 LGHDT and CDR2 YNNKEL (reference sequence). The CDR3 loop spans 14 amino acids. Deletions cut 1 base from V and 2 bases from J, with 7 bases between. The CDR3: CASSQVSPTDTQYF. DNA for the CDR3: TGTGCCAGCAGCCAAGTTAGCCCCACAGATACGCAGTATTTT.

This clonotype showed up just a few times. The CDR3 DNA reads as TGCAGTGTCGCGGACAGCCACAATCAGCCCCAGCATTTT. It specifies CSVADSHNQPQHF. The chain is built from TRBV20-1 and TRBJ1-5; D is perhaps TRBD1 (6 bases). Trimming pared 7 bases from V and 3 bases from J, leaving 13 bases between. Germline V gene lookup returns CDR1 DFQATT and CDR2 SNEGSKA (reference sequence). CDR3 length: 13 amino acids.

This rearrangement joins TRBV20-1 to TRBJ1-2; D remains ambiguous. Trimming cost V 5 bases and J 2 bases, with 15 bases left between them. The CDR3 has 14 amino acids. Germline-derived CDR1 and CDR2 are DFQATT and SNEGSKA (reference sequence). The CDR3 DNA is TGCAGTGCTGGGAGAGGTCCGTTAAACTATGGCTACACCTTC. The encoded protein is CSAGRGPLNYGYTF.

This clonotype was found many times. The rearrangement links TRBV20-1 to TRBJ2-1; 9 bases are a match to TRBD2. J lost 10 bases, V lost 5 bases, and 12 bases had no gene match. In germline, CDR1 is DFQATT, CDR2 SNEGSKA (reference sequence). This CDR3 has 14 amino acids. CDR3 loop: CSAPSGLAPIEQFF. The CDR3 coding sequence is TGCAGTGCTCCCAGTGGACTAGCGCCAATAGAGCAGTTCTTC.

This clonotype was counted a few times. This chain uses TRBV7-8 with TRBJ1-3; maybe TRBD1 (5 bases). CDR1 and CDR2 (germline): SGHVS, FQNEAQ. V lost 5 bases to trimming and J lost 0 bases, with 14 bases between them. This CDR3 is 16 amino acids long. CDR3 amino acids: CASSRSGRLSGNTIYF. CDR3 DNA: TGTGCCAGCAGCCGTTCGGGGCGTCTCTCTGGAAACACCATATATTTT.

This sequence joins TRBV3-1 and TRBJ2-3, with 8 nucleotides matching TRBD2. The germline CDR1 and CDR2 sequences are LGHDT and YNNKEL (reference sequence). J gave up 4 bases and V 0 bases, and 6 bases lay outside the gene matches. This CDR3 comprises 16 residues. CDR3 coding DNA: TGTGCCAGCAGCCAAGATTGGCGGGAGGTTGCAGATACGCAGTATTTT. Its translation is CASSQDWREVADTQYF.

The chain uses TRBV5-5 and TRBJ2-7; D might be TRBD1 (6 bases). Germline CDR1 is SGHKS and CDR2 is YYEKEE (reference sequence). The CDR3 is 13 residues long. V lost 4 bases, J lost 3 bases, and 11 bases lay in between. The DNA for the CDR3 is TGTGCCAGCAGCCGCGGACAGAACTACGAGCAGTACTTC. As protein: CASSRGQNYEQYF.

This clonotype was recorded a few times. CDR3 bases: TGTGCCAGCAGTTTCAGCGGGGGAAGGTCCTACGAGCAGTACTTC. Its translation: CASSFSGGRSYEQYF. The rearrangement links TRBV27 to TRBJ2-7; 8 positions match TRBD2. Germline loops: CDR1 MNHEY, CDR2 SMNVEV (reference sequence). Germline trimming cut 3 bases from V and 1 base from J; bases unmatched to any gene: 5. This CDR3 is 15 amino acids long.

The table lists this clonotype with many counts. V is TRBV28 and J is TRBJ2-1; D not resolved. Germline loops: CDR1 MDHEN, CDR2 SYDVKM. This CDR3 is built from 14 residues. With 2 bases removed from V and 7 bases from J, the gap between germline ends came to 12 bases. The CDR3 loop reads CASSLMYSRNEQFF. CDR3 bases: TGTGCCAGCAGTTTAATGTACTCCCGAAATGAGCAGTTCTTC.

This clonotype was observed a handful of times. This chain connects TRBV9 to TRBJ2-3; D gene uncertain. Germline CDR1 is SGDLS and CDR2 is YYNGEE. The CDR3 is 13 residues long. The germline V and J ends were trimmed by 0 bases and 2 bases, with 4 bases remaining between them. The CDR3 reads CASSVGATDTQYF. In DNA form, the CDR3 reads TGTGCCAGCAGCGTAGGTGCCACAGATACGCAGTATTTT.

This clonotype was observed a handful of times. V usage is TRBV7-8 and J usage is TRBJ2-3; no definite D call. V dropped 5 bases and J dropped 6 bases, with 18 bases sitting between them. Germline loops: CDR1 SGHVS, CDR2 FQNEAQ. The CDR3 runs to 15 residues. The CDR3 spells CASSAVRSMRDTQYF. Written as DNA, the CDR3 is TGTGCCAGCAGCGCCGTTAGGTCGATGCGCGATACGCAGTATTTT.

The chain employs TRBV27 and TRBJ2-7; the match to TRBD2 covers 9 bases. V shed 2 bases and J 2 bases; nucleotides not matched to a gene: 7. The CDR3 is made up of 16 amino acids. CDR1 and CDR2 (germline): MNHEY, SMNVEV (reference sequence). CDR3 sequence (DNA): TGTGCCAGCAGTTTACTCTTGGCTAGCGGGGCCTACGAGCAGTACTTC. This codes for CASSLLLASGAYEQYF.

V gene TRBV11-1 combines with J gene TRBJ2-3, with 7 bases fitting TRBD2. Germline trimming cut 7 bases from V and 0 bases from J; bases unmatched to any gene: 13. CDR3 length: 17 residues. The germline gives CDR1 SGHAT, CDR2 FQDESV (reference sequence). The CDR3 DNA is TGTGCCAGCACCCTAAGCCGAGCGGGAACTAGCACAGATACGCAGTATTTT. Its protein product is CASTLSRAGTSTDTQYF.

The V gene is TRBV12-3 or TRBV12-4, the J gene TRBJ2-2, with D unclear. This CDR3 has 14 amino acids. V lost 3 bases and J lost 7, with 12 bases in between. The CDR3, as DNA: TGTGCCAGCAGTTTCAGATGGGCGAACGGGGAGCTGTTTTTT. The encoded protein is CASSFRWANGELFF.

Concerning this clonotype: The final CDR3 position lacks the conserved phenylalanine or tryptophan, pointing to a likely read error. The V gene is TRBV12-3 or TRBV12-4, the J gene TRBJ2-5; 7 bases are a match to TRBD2. V shed 3 bases and J 4 bases; nucleotides not matched to a gene: 5. CDR3 length: 14 residues. CDR3 sequence: CASSFGGGGETQYS. CDR3 sequence (DNA): TGTGCCAGCAGTTTTGGTGGGGGGGGAGAGACCCAGTACTCC.

Many counts were recorded for this clonotype. The chain uses TRBV12-3 or TRBV12-4 and TRBJ1-5; D unclear. The CDR3 consists of 12 residues. V was clipped by 0 bases and J by 7 bases, with 4 bases between them. The CDR3 DNA follows: TGTGCCAGCAGTTTAGCTCGACAGCCCCAGCATTTT. This gives the protein CASSLARQPQHF.

This clonotype was counted many times. Its ends do not fully match the called genes, so a read error is possible. The chain carries TRBV7-7 and TRBJ1-2; 7 bases are shared with TRBD1. The CDR3 length is 16 residues. Germline CDR1 SSHAT, CDR2 FNYEAQ (reference sequence). The CDR3: CASSLGDSKTNYGYTF. CDR3 in DNA: TGTGCTAGCAGCTTAGGGGACAGCAAAACTAACTATGGCTACACCTTC. Full variable domain (remainder filled in from reference TRBV7-7 and TRBJ1-2): GAGVSQSPRYKVTKRGQDVTLRCDPISSHATLYWYQQALGQGPEFLTYFNYEAQPDKSGLPSDRFSAERPEGSISTLTIQRTEQRDSAMYRCASSLGDSKTNYGYTFGSGTRLTVV.

V and J are TRBV4-3 and TRBJ1-4; D unclear. Trimming removed 0 bases from V and 5 bases from J, with 13 bases in between. Germline CDR1 reads LGHNA; CDR2 reads YSLEER. The CDR3 consists of 16 residues. CDR3 coding DNA: TGCGCCAGCAGCCAAGATATAGGAACGGGGAATGAAAAACTGTTTTTT. Amino acid sequence: CASSQDIGTGNEKLFF.

The chain carries TRBV7-8 and TRBJ2-2; D uncertain. CDR1 is SGHVS, CDR2 FQNEAQ, per germline. CDR3 length: 14 residues. V lost 2 bases and J 5 bases, leaving 9 bases between the germline ends. The CDR3, as DNA: TGTGCCAGCAGCTTACCGGCGGTTACCGGGGAGCTGTTTTTT. Amino acid sequence: CASSLPAVTGELFF.

This clonotype was observed at least ten times. The chain carries TRBV7-8 and TRBJ1-1, with D unresolved. The V end lost 1 base, the J end lost 3 bases, and 9 bases lay between the germline ends. The CDR3 consists of 14 residues. The germline CDR1 and CDR2 sequences are SGHVS and FQNEAQ. The CDR3 loop reads CASSLDPGDTEAFF. The CDR3 DNA follows: TGTGCCAGCAGCTTAGATCCCGGGGACACTGAAGCTTTCTTT. Full variable domain (remainder filled in from reference TRBV7-8 and TRBJ1-1): GAGVSQSPRYKVAKRGQDVALRCDPISGHVSLFWYQQALGQGPEFLTYFQNEAQLDKSGLPSDRFFAERPEGSVSTLKIQRTQQEDSAVYLCASSLDPGDTEAFFGQGTRLTVV.

A few counts support this clonotype. This sequence joins TRBV10-3 and TRBJ2-5; 9 bases are a match to TRBD1. V lost 6 bases to trimming and J lost 4 bases; unmatched junction nucleotides: 3. Per the germline V gene, CDR1 is ENHRY and CDR2 is SYGVKD. This CDR3 region has 13 residues. CDR3 loop: CAIRGTGSETQYF. CDR3 sequence (DNA): TGTGCCATCAGAGGGACAGGGTCAGAGACCCAGTACTTC.

The chain joins TRBV7-9 to TRBJ1-2; D call uncertain. This CDR3 is 14 amino acids long. Germline lookup yields CDR1 SEHNR and CDR2 FQNEAQ (reference sequence). V lost 5 bases and J lost 4, with 14 bases in between. CDR3 in amino acids: CASSPAHPSYGYTF. The CDR3, as DNA: TGTGCCAGCAGCCCGGCCCACCCCTCCTATGGCTACACCTTC.

This clonotype occurred a few times. CDR3 sequence: CASSRTSGRRDEQYF. CDR3 bases: TGTGCCAGCAGTCGGACTAGCGGGAGGAGGGACGAGCAGTACTTC. The V gene is TRBV12-3 or TRBV12-4, the J gene TRBJ2-7, with 14 bases aligning to TRBD2. V lost 5 bases and J lost 5; bases outside the gene matches: 5. The CDR3 spans 15 residues.

This clonotype came up a few times. V usage is TRBV14 and J usage is TRBJ2-1; D is unresolved. Germline CDR1 reads SGHDN; CDR2 reads FVKESK. The length of the CDR3 is 13 residues. V was shortened by 3 bases and J by 4 bases, with 7 bases between the two germline ends. The CDR3 sequence: CASSQSQYNEQFF. In DNA form, the CDR3 reads TGTGCCAGCAGCCAGTCTCAGTACAATGAGCAGTTCTTC.

This chain connects TRBV7-9 to TRBJ2-7; 8 positions match TRBD2. Looked up from germline, CDR1 is SEHNR and CDR2 is FQNEAQ (reference sequence). V shed 0 bases and J 0 bases; nucleotides not matched to a gene: 1. CDR3 length: 15 amino acids. The DNA of the CDR3 is TGTGCCAGCAGCTTAGCTAGCGGGGCCTCCTACGAGCAGTACTTC. Its translation: CASSLASGASYEQYF.

In its sample, this clonotype was seen a few times. The chain couples TRBV12-3 or TRBV12-4 to TRBJ1-6; 7 bases fit TRBD1. This CDR3 spans 14 amino acids. J lost 7 bases, V lost 6 bases, and 6 bases had no gene match. The CDR3 sequence: CASRRGQQNSPLHF. DNA for the CDR3: TGTGCCAGCAGAAGGGGACAGCAGAATTCACCCCTCCACTTT.

The chain uses TRBV11-2 and TRBJ2-7; D may be TRBD1 (5 bases). The V end was cut by 5 bases, the J end by 0 bases, with 11 bases between. Per germline, CDR1 SGHAT and CDR2 FQNNGV. The CDR3 is made up of 14 amino acids. Here the CDR3 reads CASSPHRSSYEQYF. CDR3 sequence (DNA): TGTGCCAGCAGCCCTCACAGGAGCTCCTACGAGCAGTACTTC.